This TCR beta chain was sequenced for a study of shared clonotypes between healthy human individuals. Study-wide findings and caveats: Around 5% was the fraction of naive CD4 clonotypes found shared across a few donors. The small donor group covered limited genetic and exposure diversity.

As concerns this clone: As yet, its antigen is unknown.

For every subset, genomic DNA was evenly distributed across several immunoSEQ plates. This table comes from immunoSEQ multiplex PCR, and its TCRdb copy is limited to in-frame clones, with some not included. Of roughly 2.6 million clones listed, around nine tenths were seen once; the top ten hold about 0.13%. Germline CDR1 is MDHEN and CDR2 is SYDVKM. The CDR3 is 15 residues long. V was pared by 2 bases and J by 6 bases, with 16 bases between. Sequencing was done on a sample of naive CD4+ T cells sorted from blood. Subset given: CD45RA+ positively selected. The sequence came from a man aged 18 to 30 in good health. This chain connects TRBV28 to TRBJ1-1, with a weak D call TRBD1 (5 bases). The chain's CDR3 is CASSLGRAPGSEAFF. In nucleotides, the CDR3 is TGTGCCAGCAGTTTAGGCAGGGCCCCGGGATCTGAAGCTTTCTTT.